Below, 20 T cell receptor beta chains from the same sample are listed, as sequenced in a study of cytomegalovirus exposure and HLA in healthy donors (dated by TCRdb to between 2016 and 2019). Libraries were made using the immunoSEQ multiplex PCR assay. For the multiplex PCR, a mixture combining 60 forward primers for TCR Vbeta segments and 13 reverse primers for TCR Jbeta segments was used. In its TCRdb copy, this immuneACCESS table keeps in-frame sequences only and misses some clones. Where compared with another copy, unresolved V genes explain less than half of these, and the others have no known cause. This sample's listing comprises tens of thousands of clones. About 11% of the sample belongs to the ten largest clones. Sequencing was carried out using PBMCs. These receptors originate from a woman aged 50 to 65 in good health and CMV-seropositive.

The chain carries TRBV7-2 and TRBJ2-3; no definite D call. Per the germline V gene, CDR1 is SGHTA and CDR2 is FQGNSA. The CDR3 contains 14 residues. V was clipped by 5 bases and J by 1 base, with 10 bases between them. This chain's CDR3 is CASSARVRTDTQYF. DNA for the CDR3: TGTGCCAGCAGCGCCCGGGTCCGCACAGATACGCAGTATTTT. The entire variable domain, with the rest obtained from reference TRBV7-2 and TRBJ2-3, is as follows: GAGVSQSPSNKVTEKGKDVELRCDPISGHTALYWYRQSLGQGLEFLIYFQGNSAPDKSGLPSDRFSAERTGGSVSTLTIQRTQQEDSAVYLCASSARVRTDTQYFGPGTRLTVL.

This chain connects TRBV9 to TRBJ2-1; a weak D match, TRBD1 (5 bases). The germline V gene encodes CDR1 SGDLS and CDR2 YYNGEE. V was shortened by 6 bases and J by 4 bases, with 17 bases between the two germline ends. The CDR3 has 15 amino acids. CDR3 sequence reads: CASTQQARSYNEQFF. The CDR3, as DNA: TGTGCCAGCACACAACAGGCCCGCTCTTACAATGAGCAGTTCTTC.

The DNA for the CDR3 is TGCGCCAGCAGCTTGGCGGCAGGCTCTAATGAAAAACTGTTTTTT. Its protein product is CASSLAAGSNEKLFF. The chain combines TRBV5-1 with TRBJ1-4; D not resolved. The CDR3 runs 15 residues. Per germline, CDR1 SGHRS and CDR2 YFSETQ. The V end was cut by 0 bases, the J end by 3 bases, with 9 bases between.

The V and J genes are TRBV19 and TRBJ1-5, with D perhaps matching TRBD1 (6 bases). Trimming shortened V by 6 bases and J by 7 bases, and 10 bases separated the two germline ends. The CDR3 is 12 amino acids. The germline CDR1 and CDR2 sequences are LNHDA and SQIVND (reference sequence). The CDR3, as DNA: TGTGCCAGTAGGACCAGGGGCCAGCCCCAGCATTTT. It is translated as CASRTRGQPQHF. The full variable domain, with the rest looked up from reference TRBV19 and TRBJ1-5, is DGGITQSPKYLFRKEGQNVTLSCEQNLNHDAMYWYRQDPGQGLRLIYYSQIVNDFQKGDIAEGYSVSREKKESFPLTVTSAQKNPTAFYLCASRTRGQPQHFGDGTRLSIL.

The chain links TRBV9 to TRBJ2-5; 8 bases align to TRBD2. V shed 3 bases and J 4 bases; nucleotides not matched to a gene: 8. Germline CDR1 SGDLS, CDR2 YYNGEE. This CDR3 has 15 amino acids. This CDR3 reads CASSGPGLGRETQYF. CDR3 coding DNA: TGTGCCAGCAGCGGACCGGGACTAGGTCGAGAGACCCAGTACTTC.

This chain connects TRBV6-5 to TRBJ2-5; D gene uncertain. V shed 2 bases and J shed 5 bases, with 15 bases lying between them. The CDR3 is 15 amino acids. The germline V gene has CDR1 MNHEY and CDR2 SVGAGI. CDR3: CASSYTAALGETQYF. For the CDR3, the DNA is TGTGCCAGCAGTTACACGGCAGCCCTCGGGGAGACCCAGTACTTC.

The rearrangement links TRBV5-1 to TRBJ2-2, with 7 bases that match TRBD1. From germline, CDR1 is SGHRS and CDR2 YFSETQ. CDR3 length: 14 residues. The trim removed 4 bases at V and 3 bases at J, leaving 3 bases unmatched. CDR3 residues: CASSPTGDTGELFF. CDR3 nucleotides: TGCGCCAGCAGCCCCACAGGGGACACCGGGGAGCTGTTTTTT.

The chain joins TRBV19 to TRBJ1-2; a weak D match, TRBD1 (6 bases). CDR3 length: 13 amino acids. Between the trimmed V and J ends, which lost 4 bases and 2 bases, there was a span of 8 bases. The germline CDR1 and CDR2 sequences are LNHDA and SQIVND (reference sequence). The CDR3: CASSNTGNYGYTF. Written as DNA, the CDR3 is TGTGCCAGTAGTAATACAGGGAACTATGGCTACACCTTC. Supplemented by reference TRBV19 and TRBJ1-2, the full variable domain reads DGGITQSPKYLFRKEGQNVTLSCEQNLNHDAMYWYRQDPGQGLRLIYYSQIVNDFQKGDIAEGYSVSREKKESFPLTVTSAQKNPTAFYLCASSNTGNYGYTFGSGTRLTVV.

The chain has TRBV5-6 and TRBJ2-5; D possibly corresponds to TRBD1 (8 bases). The CDR3 is 14 amino acids. Trimming took off 7 bases at V and 2 bases at J, with 15 bases between the two ends. From germline, CDR1 is SGHDT and CDR2 YYEEEE. The CDR3 coding sequence is TGTGCCAGCGGCAACAGGGGGGGACAAGAGACCCAGTACTTC. It encodes CASGNRGGQETQYF. Combining the CDR3 with reference TRBV5-6 and TRBJ2-5 gives the whole variable domain DAGVTQSPTHLIKTRGQQVTLRCSPKSGHDTVSWYQQALGQGPQFIFQYYEEEERQRGNFPDRFSGHQFPNYSSELNVNALLLGDSALYLCASGNRGGQETQYFGPGTRLLVL.

The chain uses TRBV2 and TRBJ2-1; tentatively, D is TRBD2 (6 bases). Germline V gene lookup returns CDR1 SNHLY and CDR2 FYNNEI. Trimming removed 7 bases at V and 7 bases at J, with 17 bases between. This CDR3 has 14 amino acids. CDR3 sequence (DNA): TGTGCCAGCATAACTGGGACTCGCCTAAATGAGCAGTTCTTC. As protein: CASITGTRLNEQFF.

The genes are TRBV15 and TRBJ2-7; D is undetermined. The CDR3 is made up of 14 amino acids. The germline gives CDR1 LNHNV, CDR2 YYDKDF (reference sequence). Trimming took off 1 base at V and 2 bases at J, with 9 bases between the two ends. In DNA, the CDR3 is TGTGCCACCAGCAGAGCCCGAGGTGCCTACGAGCAGTACTTC. It yields the protein CATSRARGAYEQYF.

V usage is TRBV19 and J usage is TRBJ1-1; D call uncertain. This CDR3 is 13 amino acids long. Germline CDR1 LNHDA, CDR2 SQIVND (reference sequence). V dropped 6 bases and J dropped 1 base, with 9 bases sitting between them. CDR3 coding DNA: TGTGCCAGTAGCCTAACAGAGAACACTGAAGCTTTCTTT. Amino acid sequence: CASSLTENTEAFF. Complete variable domain (other parts from reference TRBV19 and TRBJ1-1): DGGITQSPKYLFRKEGQNVTLSCEQNLNHDAMYWYRQDPGQGLRLIYYSQIVNDFQKGDIAEGYSVSREKKESFPLTVTSAQKNPTAFYLCASSLTENTEAFFGQGTRLTVV.

The chain employs TRBV5-1 and TRBJ1-1, with 12 bases lining up with TRBD1. CDR3 length equals 15 residues. From germline, CDR1 is SGHRS and CDR2 YFSETQ. V gave up 5 bases and J gave up 5 bases; unmatched junction bases: 7. The CDR3 spells CASRRDRGRGTEAFF. The CDR3 coding sequence is TGCGCCAGCAGGCGGGACAGGGGGCGCGGGACTGAAGCTTTCTTT.

The chain couples TRBV4-1 to TRBJ2-1; perhaps TRBD2 as D (5 bases). V was trimmed by 1 base and J by 3 bases, leaving 10 bases between them. Germline V gene sequence: CDR1 MGHRA, CDR2 YSYEKL. The CDR3 is 15 residues long. The CDR3 sequence: CASSQAGGYYNEQFF. The CDR3 DNA follows: TGCGCCAGCAGCCAAGCCGGCGGGTACTACAATGAGCAGTTCTTC.

The CDR3 here is CSVDSTGGVNTEAFF. Written as DNA, the CDR3 is TGCAGCGTTGACAGTACAGGGGGGGTGAACACTGAAGCTTTCTTT. The V and J genes are TRBV29-1 and TRBJ1-1; TRBD1 matches 8 bases. The germline CDR1 and CDR2 sequences are SQVTM and ANQGSEA. The junction had 6 bases not matched to a gene; V was cut back by 3 bases and J by 0 bases. CDR3 length equals 15 residues.

The chain has TRBV18 and TRBJ1-2, with D perhaps matching TRBD1 (6 bases). Germline CDR1 KGHSH, CDR2 LQKENI. Trimming left V 3 bases short and J 2 bases short, with 13 bases between. The length of the CDR3 is 15 residues. In DNA, the CDR3 is TGTGCCAGCTCACCGTACCGGGACACCAACTATGGCTACACCTTC. Translated: CASSPYRDTNYGYTF. The whole variable domain, filled in from reference TRBV18 and TRBJ1-2, reads NAGVMQNPRHLVRRRGQEARLRCSPMKGHSHVYWYRQLPEEGLKFMVYLQKENIIDESGMPKERFSAEFPKEGPSILRIQQVVRGDSAAYFCASSPYRDTNYGYTFGSGTRLTVV.

The chain joins TRBV5-4 to TRBJ2-1, with 9 bases that match TRBD2. In germline, CDR1 is SGHNT, CDR2 YYREEE (reference sequence). The CDR3 consists of 15 residues. V dropped 2 bases and J dropped 4; count of bases not matched to a gene: 4. CDR3 DNA: TGTGCCAGCAGCTTAGGCGGGGGGGGTTACAATGAGCAGTTCTTC. This encodes CASSLGGGGYNEQFF.

The rearrangement links TRBV29-1 to TRBJ2-5; 7 nucleotides agree with TRBD1. TRBJ2-7 explains the end of the DNA better; the J call may be wrong. The CDR3 runs to 14 residues. Germline values: CDR1 SQVTM, CDR2 ANQGSEA. CDR3 DNA: TGCAGCGTTGTTCAGGGGGATAGGGGCTACGAGCAGTACTTC. Amino acid sequence: CSVVQGDRGYEQYF.

The rearrangement links TRBV18 to TRBJ2-7; 7 positions match TRBD2. Germline-derived CDR1 and CDR2 are KGHSH and LQKENI. V lost 2 bases to trimming and J lost 6 bases; unmatched junction nucleotides: 13. The CDR3 length is 16 residues. The chain's CDR3 is CASSPELRAGVSEQYF. CDR3 DNA: TGTGCCAGCTCACCAGAGCTCAGGGCGGGAGTAAGCGAGCAGTACTTC.

The J gene is TRBJ2-3, the V gene TRBV7-9; no reliable D call. Germline CDR1 reads SEHNR; CDR2 reads FQNEAQ (reference sequence). The CDR3 runs 12 residues. V lost 5 bases and J lost 3, with 6 bases in between. The CDR3 DNA sequence: TGTGCCAGCAGCCCAACTACAGATACGCAGTATTTT. As protein: CASSPTTDTQYF.